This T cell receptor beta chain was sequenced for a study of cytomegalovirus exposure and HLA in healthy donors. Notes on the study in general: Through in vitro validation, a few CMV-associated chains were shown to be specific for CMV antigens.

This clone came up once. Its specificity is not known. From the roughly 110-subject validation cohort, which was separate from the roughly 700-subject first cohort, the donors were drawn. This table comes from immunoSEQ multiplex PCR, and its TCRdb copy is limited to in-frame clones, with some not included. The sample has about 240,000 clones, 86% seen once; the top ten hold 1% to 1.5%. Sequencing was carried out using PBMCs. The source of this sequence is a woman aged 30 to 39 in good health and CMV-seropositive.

DNA of the CDR3: TGTGCCAGCAGCCCCCGGACTAGCGGGAGAATAGATACGCAGTATTTT. This translates into CASSPRTSGRIDTQYF. This sequence joins TRBV7-3 and TRBJ2-3, with 13 bases matching TRBD2. The CDR3 is 16 residues long. Trimming at V came to 5 bases and at J to 5 bases, leaving 7 bases not matched to a gene. Germline assignment: CDR1 SGHTA and CDR2 FQGTGA. Supplemented by reference TRBV7-3 and TRBJ2-3, the full variable domain reads GAGVSQTPSNKVTEKGKYVELRCDPISGHTALYWYRQSLGQGPEFLIYFQGTGAADDSGLPNDRFFAVRPEGSVSTLKIQRTERGDSAVYLCASSPRTSGRIDTQYFGPGTRLTVL.